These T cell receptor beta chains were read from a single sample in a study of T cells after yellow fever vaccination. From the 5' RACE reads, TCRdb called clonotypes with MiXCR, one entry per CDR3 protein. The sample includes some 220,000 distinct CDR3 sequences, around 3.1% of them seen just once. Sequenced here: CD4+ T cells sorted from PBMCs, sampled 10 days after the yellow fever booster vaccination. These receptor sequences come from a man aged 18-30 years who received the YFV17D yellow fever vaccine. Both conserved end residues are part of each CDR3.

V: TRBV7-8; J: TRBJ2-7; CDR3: CASTDSHFSSYEQYF
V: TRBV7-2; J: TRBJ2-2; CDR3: CASRPYAGIDTGELFF
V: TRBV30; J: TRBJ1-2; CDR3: CAWSWTGGDRYGYTF
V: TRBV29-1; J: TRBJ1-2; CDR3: CSGRQANYGYTF
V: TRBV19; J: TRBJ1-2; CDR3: CASTPMEGTGYTF
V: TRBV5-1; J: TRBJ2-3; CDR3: CASSPGVRGDTQYF
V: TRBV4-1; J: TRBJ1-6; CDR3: CASSQGQDHYNSPLHF
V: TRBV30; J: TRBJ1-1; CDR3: CALRQGEAFF
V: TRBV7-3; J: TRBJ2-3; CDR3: CASSSGAGDTQYF
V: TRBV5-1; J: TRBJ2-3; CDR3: CASSLKTPRTDTQYF
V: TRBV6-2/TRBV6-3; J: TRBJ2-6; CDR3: CASSYPGGAFGANVLTF
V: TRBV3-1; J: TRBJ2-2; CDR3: CASSRGTTNTGELFF
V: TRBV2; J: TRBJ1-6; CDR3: CASSEGPGTGPLHF
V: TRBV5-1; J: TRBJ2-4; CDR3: CASSLAFGTDDYIQYF
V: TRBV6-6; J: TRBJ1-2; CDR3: CASSTYTGGPGNYGYTF
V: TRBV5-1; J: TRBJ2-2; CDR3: CASSPAGTSSLGTGELFF
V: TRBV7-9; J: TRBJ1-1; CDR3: CASRPRTGTEAFF
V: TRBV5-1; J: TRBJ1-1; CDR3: CASRQPYRNTEAFF
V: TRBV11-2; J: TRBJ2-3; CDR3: CASSLGLAGVYTQYF
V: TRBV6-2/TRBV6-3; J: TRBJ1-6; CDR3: CASGYTRLHF
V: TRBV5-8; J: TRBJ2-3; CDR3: CASSLGGDFSTDTQYF
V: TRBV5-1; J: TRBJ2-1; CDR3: CASSLDPRDTYNEQFF
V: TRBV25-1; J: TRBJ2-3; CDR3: CASGRDTQYF
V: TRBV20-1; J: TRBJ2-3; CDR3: CSAPPPPLTWVDTQYF
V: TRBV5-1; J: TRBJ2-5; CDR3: CASSLDPGFGQETQYF
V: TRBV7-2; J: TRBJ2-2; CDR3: CASSTFVGGVTGELFF
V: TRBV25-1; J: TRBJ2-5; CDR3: CASSGQPGQETQYF
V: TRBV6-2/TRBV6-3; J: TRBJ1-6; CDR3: CASGPRSGYNSPLHF